This entry is about one TCR beta chain. This clone's antigen is unknown. No base-level quality is on record; no much larger clone is a single base apart. The entry originates in a study of CD8 T cells in Susac syndrome (dated by TCRdb to the late 2010s). For context, the study as a whole: Among the sequenced Susac syndrome patients, roughly six had clinically active disease and roughly eight were in clinical remission. At blood withdrawal, Susac syndrome patients were either therapy-naive, taking corticosteroids (in some cases with IVIg as well), or taking IVIg alone. Repertoire sequencing was used to test whether CD8+ T cell activation and differentiation in Susac syndrome was antigen driven. The study compared CD8+ T cell repertoire clonality among 11 to 12 healthy donors, about 14 Susac syndrome patients and fewer than 19 multiple sclerosis patients. Points the paper makes about the study in general: The number of individuals in the TCR sequencing and HLA analysis was recognized as being relatively small. Clonal expansion was observed in Susac syndrome CD8+ repertoires, with the highest expansion in CD8+ TEMRA cells and greater expansion in clinically active than in remitting patients. Around 15 Susac-specific public clones were identified in the total CD8+ repertoire, and about 5 Susac-specific public clones were identified in the CD8+ TEMRA repertoire.

V loses 4 bases of germline sequence and J loses 2 bases, and the interval between the two ends is 18 bases. From cysteine to phenylalanine, the CDR3 is 17 amino acids long. The read is trimmed to its CDR3 DNA, 51 bases read in frame from base 1. The germline V gene (reference sequence) provides CDR1 PRHDT and CDR2 FYEKMQ. High-throughput TCR beta sequencing profiled peripheral blood CD8+ and CD4+ T cells from healthy donors, Susac syndrome patients and multiple sclerosis patients. The Susac syndrome patients fulfilled recently defined diagnostic criteria for either definite or probable disease. Bulk CD8+ and CD4+ T cells were purified by magnetic negative isolation, while CD8+ TEMRA cells were enriched using FACS. Blood was drawn into EDTA tubes, processed within 24 hours, and PBMCs were isolated by density gradient centrifugation. PBMCs destined for TCR sequencing were cryopreserved in liquid nitrogen and later thawed in a 37 °C water bath. The sorted or isolated CD4+, CD8+ and CD8+ TEMRA cells had a purity of 90% or higher.

RNA was extracted with the RNeasy kit and about 0.45 to 1 ug was reverse transcribed using random hexamers. The immunoSEQ multiplex PCR assay, covering 54 Vbeta and 13 Jbeta segments, was used to amplify TCR beta CDR3 regions. PCR amplification bias was corrected by using a synthetic template baseline for primer optimization and computational correction. Regarding the original processing steps: Reads were assigned to V, D and J genes according to IMGT and analyzed in immunoSEQ Analyzer, with only productive sequences retained. Clonality was computed as one minus Shannon entropy normalized by log2 of the number of productive unique sequences. For each patient and control, public and private clones were evaluated within the 100 most prevalent clones. Susac-specific clones were defined as absent from healthy and MS cohorts, about 1,000 published viral clones and other ImmuneACCESS disease sequences. TCRdb reanalyzed the raw reads on its own, using fastp at Q25 for trimming and MiXCR for clone calling, and kept in-frame beta chains. Entries that share a CDR3 protein sequence are merged under the most common genes and DNA. The V and J calls follow TCRdb's processing rather than the paper's. This sample comprises roughly 130,000 distinct CDR3 sequences, about 94% of them detected only once. The ten largest clonotypes hold 0.25% to 0.3% of the sample.

The source material was CD8+ T cells from PBMCs. The receptor was isolated from a human donor with Susac syndrome. Here the chain combines TRBV13 and TRBJ2-1; the D gene is perhaps TRBD2, from 5 matching bases. The CDR3 is CASSSLWRAETYNEQFF. The bases are TGTGCCAGCAGCTCTCTCTGGAGAGCGGAGACCTACAATGAGCAGTTCTTC.